A selection of T cell receptor beta chains follows, all from one sample in a study of blood T cells in healthy people across ages. TCRdb analysed the 5' RACE reads with MiXCR anew, one entry per CDR3 protein. Of hundreds of thousands of distinct CDR3 sequences listed, roughly three fifths are singletons. Sample: blood. These TCRs come from a middle-aged man in good health. The CDR3 runs from the conserved cysteine through the conserved F or W. Each record gives: V gene, CDR3 protein.

v_gene: TRBV5-1
CDR3aa: CASTLLTLSANVLTF

v_gene: TRBV5-1
CDR3aa: CASSLGQVPNEKLFF

v_gene: TRBV24-1
CDR3aa: CATSPLEQGGTDTQYF

v_gene: TRBV27
CDR3aa: CASRITGIQVHEKLFF

v_gene: TRBV5-1
CDR3aa: CASSSGPTSGRRYNEQFF

v_gene: TRBV12-3/TRBV12-4
CDR3aa: CASSRQGWSYEQYF

v_gene: TRBV4-2
CDR3aa: CASSQVGAFGVAQYF

v_gene: TRBV9
CDR3aa: CASSVAQSNQPRHF

v_gene: TRBV6-6
CDR3aa: CASGLGRSNQPQHF

v_gene: TRBV4-1
CDR3aa: CASSHPSGREQTQYF

v_gene: TRBV5-1
CDR3aa: CASSLNTGPPLETQYF

v_gene: TRBV20-1
CDR3aa: CSARHWTPGHTSYEQYF

v_gene: TRBV27
CDR3aa: CASRGSGVKNIQYF

v_gene: TRBV3-1
CDR3aa: CASSQNIQGNQPQHF

v_gene: TRBV9
CDR3aa: CASKLAGVSYEQYF

v_gene: TRBV2
CDR3aa: CASNVAGVRDTQYF

v_gene: TRBV7-2
CDR3aa: CASSPKTGGGTDTQYF

v_gene: TRBV29-1
CDR3aa: CSVHVSGAGETQYF

v_gene: TRBV7-9
CDR3aa: CASSDEPYNEQFF

v_gene: TRBV12-3/TRBV12-4
CDR3aa: CASTTGRGDYGYTF

v_gene: TRBV20-1
CDR3aa: CSASDPGRTDTQYF

v_gene: TRBV10-3
CDR3aa: CAISATGTQYF

v_gene: TRBV13
CDR3aa: CASSFRDGSYEQYF

v_gene: TRBV29-1
CDR3aa: CSVEWRGLSSYEQYF

v_gene: TRBV5-1
CDR3aa: CASGLEGKVADTQYF

v_gene: TRBV25-1
CDR3aa: CASSDKVDTQYF

v_gene: TRBV7-6
CDR3aa: CASSSRDRYNEQFF

v_gene: TRBV14
CDR3aa: CASSTYGQGIPQETQYF

v_gene: TRBV2
CDR3aa: CASSSTATGTSNSEEQFF

v_gene: TRBV11-2
CDR3aa: CASSLDRTIDEQFF

v_gene: TRBV12-3/TRBV12-4
CDR3aa: CASSLGLPQQYF

v_gene: TRBV7-9
CDR3aa: CASSLSGTGGEQYF

v_gene: TRBV6-2/TRBV6-3
CDR3aa: CASSYAQQGREQFF

v_gene: TRBV20-1
CDR3aa: CSARNIRAEGSYEQYF

v_gene: TRBV29-1
CDR3aa: CSVDNGLAGRTDTQYF

v_gene: TRBV7-2
CDR3aa: CASSLALGSLGDEQYF

v_gene: TRBV20-1
CDR3aa: CSASSPPLAGVLHREQFF

v_gene: TRBV20-1
CDR3aa: CSAWTGFDTGTQYF

v_gene: TRBV27
CDR3aa: CASSLIGGETENEQFF

v_gene: TRBV2
CDR3aa: CASSEEGSGANVLTF

v_gene: TRBV12-3/TRBV12-4
CDR3aa: CASSADGVGGYTF